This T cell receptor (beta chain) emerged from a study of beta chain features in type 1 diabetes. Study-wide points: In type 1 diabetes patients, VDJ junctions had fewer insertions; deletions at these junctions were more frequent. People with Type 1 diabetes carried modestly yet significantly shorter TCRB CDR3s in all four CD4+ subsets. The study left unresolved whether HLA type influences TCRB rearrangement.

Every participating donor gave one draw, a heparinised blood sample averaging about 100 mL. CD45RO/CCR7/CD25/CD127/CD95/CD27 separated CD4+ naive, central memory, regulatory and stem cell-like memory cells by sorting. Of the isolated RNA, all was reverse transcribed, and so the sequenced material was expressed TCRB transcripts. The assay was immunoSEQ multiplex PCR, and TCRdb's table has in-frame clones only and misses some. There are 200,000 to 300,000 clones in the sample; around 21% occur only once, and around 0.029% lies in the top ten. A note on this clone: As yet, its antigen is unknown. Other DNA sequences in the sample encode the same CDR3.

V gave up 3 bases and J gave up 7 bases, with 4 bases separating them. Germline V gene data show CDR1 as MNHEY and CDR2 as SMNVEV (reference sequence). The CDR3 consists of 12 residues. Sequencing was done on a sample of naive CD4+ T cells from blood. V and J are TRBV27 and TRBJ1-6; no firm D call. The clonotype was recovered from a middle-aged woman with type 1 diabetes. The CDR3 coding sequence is TGTGCCAGCAGTTTCCTCAATTCACCCCTCCACTTT. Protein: CASSFLNSPLHF.